Sequencing of this T cell receptor (beta chain) was carried out in a study of early T cells in non-severe SARS-CoV-2 infection. The CDR3 contains 13 residues. Trimming took off 6 bases at V and 4 bases at J, with 13 bases between the two ends. This clonotype was counted between two and nine times. One entry per CDR3 protein results from TCRdb running MiXCR on the 5' RACE reads. The table includes tens of thousands of distinct CDR3 sequences, 5.4% detected once. The source material was whole blood. This TCR was recovered from an adult who was a healthcare worker with PCR-confirmed SARS-CoV-2 infection or an uninfected control (not recorded which). The rearrangement uses TRBV12-3 or TRBV12-4 and TRBJ2-7, with D possibly being TRBD1 or TRBD2 (5 bases each). The CDR3 protein is CASRPGGKYEQYF. The CDR3 DNA is TGTGCCAGCAGACCTGGGGGAAAGTACGAGCAGTACTTC.